Only a few counts were recorded for the clone carrying this TCR beta chain. From germline, CDR1 is MNHEY and CDR2 SVGAGI. The V gene lost 0 bases and the J gene lost 1 base, with 9 bases spanning the gap. CDR3 size: 15 residues. This sample stems from a study of blood T cells in healthy people across ages. Sample-barcoded 5' priming and a J-beta primer mix drove a second PCR of about 6 to 12 cycles. TCRdb ran MiXCR on the 5' RACE reads and lists one entry per CDR3 protein. The sample consists of 600,000 to 850,000 distinct CDR3 sequences, approximately 43% of them appearing once. This TCR was sampled from a woman aged 55-69 years in good health. Sample: blood. The chain joins TRBV6-5 to TRBJ1-1, with D unresolved. The CDR3 DNA follows: TGTGCCAGCAGTTACTCGAGACAAGGGAACACTGAAGCTTTCTTT. It codes for CASSYSRQGNTEAFF.